This TCR beta chain was obtained from a study of beta chain features in type 1 diabetes. Study-level information: Examination of sorted cells across all samples involved roughly 100 million cells.

Germline CDR1 SGHTA, CDR2 FQGTGA. Trimming took off 2 bases at V and 0 bases at J, with 17 bases between the two ends. CDR3 length equals 18 residues. The investigators reverse transcribed all of the isolated RNA, so they sequenced expressed TCRB transcripts. Here immunoSEQ multiplex PCR was the method, and the copy in TCRdb shows in-frame clones only, minus some. The sample yields more than 300,000 clones, 9.5% to 10% seen once. The sample holds a few counts of this clone. Its antigen remains unknown. The sample holds other DNA sequences that translate to the same CDR3. Study results and limitations: All four CD4+ subsets of Type 1 diabetes patients contained TCRB CDR3s that were moderately but significantly shorter.

The source of this sequence is a man between 25 and 39 years old with type 1 diabetes. The V call is TRBV7-3, the J call TRBJ2-1, with D possibly being TRBD1 or TRBD2 (5 bases each). The sequencing input was central memory CD4+ T cells from blood. CDR3 sequence (DNA): TGTGCCAGCAGCTTAGATCAGGGCGGGTCGAGCTCCTACAATGAGCAGTTCTTC. Its protein is CASSLDQGGSSSYNEQFF.